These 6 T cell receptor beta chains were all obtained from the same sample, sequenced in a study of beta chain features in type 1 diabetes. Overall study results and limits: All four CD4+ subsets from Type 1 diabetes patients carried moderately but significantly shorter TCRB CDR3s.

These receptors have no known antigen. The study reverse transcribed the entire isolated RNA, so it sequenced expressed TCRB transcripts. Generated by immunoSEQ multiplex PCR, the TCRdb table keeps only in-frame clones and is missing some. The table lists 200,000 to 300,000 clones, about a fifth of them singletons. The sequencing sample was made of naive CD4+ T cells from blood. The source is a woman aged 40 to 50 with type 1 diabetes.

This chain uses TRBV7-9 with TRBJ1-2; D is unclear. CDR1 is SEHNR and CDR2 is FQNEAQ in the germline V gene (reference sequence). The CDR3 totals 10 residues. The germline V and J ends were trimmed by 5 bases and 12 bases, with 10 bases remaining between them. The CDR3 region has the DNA TGTGCCAGCAGCACGGGGTTCCACACCTTC. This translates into CASSTGFHTF. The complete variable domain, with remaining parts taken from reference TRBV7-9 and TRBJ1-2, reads DTGVSQNPRHKITKRGQNVTFRCDPISEHNRLYWYRQTLGQGPEFLTYFQNEAQLEKSRLLSDRFSAERPKGSFSTLEIQRTEQGDSAMYLCASSTGFHTFGSGTRLTVV.

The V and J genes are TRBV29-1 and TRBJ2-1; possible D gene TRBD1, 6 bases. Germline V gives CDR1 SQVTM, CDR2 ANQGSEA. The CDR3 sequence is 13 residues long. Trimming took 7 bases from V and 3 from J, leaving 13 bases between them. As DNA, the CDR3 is TGCAGCGCTGATCCGGGACACTACAATGAGCAGTTCTTC. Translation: CSADPGHYNEQFF.

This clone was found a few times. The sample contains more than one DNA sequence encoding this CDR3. The CDR3 DNA reads TGTGCCAGCAGCCCGCGGGGGGGCGCCTACAATGAGCAGTTCTTC. The encoded protein is CASSPRGGAYNEQFF. The gene calls are TRBV7-9 and TRBJ2-1, with 9 bases fitting TRBD2. The CDR3 extends over 15 amino acids. The V gene's germline CDR1 is SEHNR and CDR2 FQNEAQ (reference sequence). Trimming removed 5 bases from V and 2 bases from J; junction bases left unmatched: 4.

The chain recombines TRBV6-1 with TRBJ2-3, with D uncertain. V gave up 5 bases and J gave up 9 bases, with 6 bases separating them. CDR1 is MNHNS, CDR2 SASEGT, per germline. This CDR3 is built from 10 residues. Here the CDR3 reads CASSSRTQYF. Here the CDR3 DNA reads TGTGCCAGCAGTTCCCGGACGCAGTATTTT.

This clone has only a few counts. This chain's CDR3 is CATASGLAAAGGDTQYF. CDR3 in DNA: TGTGCCACCGCGAGCGGACTAGCCGCCGCGGGGGGAGATACGCAGTATTTT. The rearrangement joins TRBV2 to TRBJ2-3, with 8 positions matching TRBD2. Trimming removed 10 bases from V and 5 bases from J; junction bases left unmatched: 20. Germline CDR1 reads SNHLY; CDR2 reads FYNNEI. The CDR3 runs to 17 residues. Drawing the rest from reference TRBV2 and TRBJ2-3, the complete variable domain is EPEVTQTPSHQVTQMGQEVILRCVPISNHLYFYWYRQILGQKVEFLVSFYNNEISEKSEIFDDQFSVERPDGSNFTLKIRSTKLEDSAMYFCATASGLAAAGGDTQYFGPGTRLTVL.

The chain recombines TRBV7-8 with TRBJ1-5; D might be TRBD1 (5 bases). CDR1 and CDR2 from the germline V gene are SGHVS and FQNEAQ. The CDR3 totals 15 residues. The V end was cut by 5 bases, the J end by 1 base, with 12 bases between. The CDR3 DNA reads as TGTGCCAGCAGCACAACAGGTGTAAGCAATCAGCCCCAGCATTTT. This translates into CASSTTGVSNQPQHF.